A single sample gave rise to the 27 T cell receptor beta chains below, sequenced in a study of lymphopenia after photon versus proton radiotherapy. TCRdb keeps only in-frame clones here, not all; method: immunoSEQ multiplex PCR. The sample shows 15,000 to 20,000 clones, about 92% of them seen only once. Material: peripheral blood, obtained from a patient treated with photon-based radiotherapy. These TCRs come from a woman in her thirties or forties with cholangiocarcinoma.

The genes are TRBV6-5 and TRBJ1-1; D gene uncertain. CDR1 is MNHEY and CDR2 is SVGAGI in the germline V gene. CDR3 size: 11 residues. Trimming took 8 bases from V and 0 from J, leaving 4 bases between them. CDR3 in DNA: TGTGCCAGCGTCTTGAACACTGAAGCTTTCTTT. It specifies CASVLNTEAFF.

This chain connects TRBV5-1 to TRBJ2-3, with D possibly TRBD2 on 5 matching bases. The CDR3 has 14 residues. Germline V gene sequence: CDR1 SGHRS, CDR2 YFSETQ. V lost 4 bases to trimming and J lost 6 bases, with 15 bases between them. The CDR3 sequence: CASSPPGSADTQYF. DNA of the CDR3: TGCGCCAGCAGCCCCCCGGGAAGTGCGGATACGCAGTATTTT.

The chain has TRBV6-5 and TRBJ1-2; 8 bases match TRBD1. The CDR3 is 15 amino acids. V was clipped by 2 bases and J by 6 bases; unmatched bases: 8. Germline values: CDR1 MNHEY, CDR2 SVGAGI. CDR3 DNA sequence: TGTGCCAGCAGTTACAGAGGACAGGGTGGCAATGGCTACACCTTC. Its translation: CASSYRGQGGNGYTF.

This clone was seen only once. V gene TRBV10-3 combines with J gene TRBJ2-7; D is undetermined. Germline CDR1 and CDR2: ENHRY and SYGVKD. V shed 2 bases and J shed 2 bases, with 7 bases lying between them. This CDR3 has 13 residues. Here the CDR3 DNA reads TGTGCCATCAGTGAGGGTCGGCCCTACGAGCAGTACTTC. It yields the protein CAISEGRPYEQYF.

V is TRBV4-3 and J is TRBJ2-2; D gene uncertain. V shed 5 bases and J shed 5 bases, with 9 bases lying between them. Germline CDR1 and CDR2: LGHNA and YSLEER. The CDR3 is 13 amino acids. CDR3 nucleotide sequence: TGCGCCAGCAGCAGGGTAAATACCGGGGAGCTGTTTTTT. Protein product: CASSRVNTGELFF.

The chain employs TRBV5-4 and TRBJ2-7; TRBD1 might be the D (6 bases). Trimming left V 5 bases short and J 5 bases short, with 14 bases between. The germline V gene encodes CDR1 SGHNT and CDR2 YYREEE (reference sequence). The CDR3 sequence is 13 residues long. The CDR3 here is CASRVGASDEQYF. CDR3 DNA sequence: TGTGCCAGCAGGGTGGGGGCGTCGGACGAGCAGTACTTC.

The chain is built from TRBV7-2 and TRBJ2-5, with D possibly being TRBD2 (6 bases). The V end was cut by 5 bases, the J end by 5 bases, with 12 bases between. Germline lookup yields CDR1 SGHTA and CDR2 FQGNSA. This CDR3 is 13 amino acids long. This chain's CDR3 is CASSLSGRETQYF. DNA of the CDR3: TGTGCCAGCAGCCTTAGCGGTCGTGAGACCCAGTACTTC.

V usage is TRBV29-1 and J usage is TRBJ2-5, with 8 bases that match TRBD2. Trimming took 5 bases from V and 5 from J; bases not matched to a gene: 10. Germline CDR1 reads SQVTM; CDR2 reads ANQGSEA. The CDR3 has 14 amino acids. DNA for the CDR3: TGCAGCGTTCACAGGGCGGGGGGTCTTGAGACCCAGTACTTC. This sequence encodes CSVHRAGGLETQYF.

J is TRBJ2-7 and V is TRBV18; TRBD1 might be the D (6 bases). Germline CDR1 and CDR2: KGHSH and LQKENI. The CDR3 spans 14 residues. V gave up 3 bases and J gave up 1 base, with 10 bases separating them. The CDR3 sequence is CASSPLGQSYEQYF. The CDR3 DNA reads TGTGCCAGCTCACCCTTAGGACAGTCCTACGAGCAGTACTTC.

V usage is TRBV6-1 and J usage is TRBJ1-2; D is undetermined. CDR3 length: 15 residues. The germline gives CDR1 MNHNS, CDR2 SASEGT. V lost 1 base, J lost 8 bases, and 17 bases lay in between. The CDR3 sequence: CASSEGTVLLRGYTF. The CDR3 DNA follows: TGTGCCAGCAGTGAAGGGACGGTACTTCTGCGGGGCTACACCTTC.

This sequence joins TRBV9 and TRBJ2-7; unclear D gene. The V and J ends lost 0 bases and 0 bases respectively, with 13 bases between them. The CDR3 consists of 16 residues. Germline assignment: CDR1 SGDLS and CDR2 YYNGEE. CDR3 coding DNA: TGTGCCAGCAGCGTAGCTGAGGCCATCGGCTCCTACGAGCAGTACTTC. Amino acid sequence: CASSVAEAIGSYEQYF.

V and J are TRBV25-1 and TRBJ2-1; D possibly matches TRBD1 or TRBD2 (5 bases each). From germline, CDR1 is MGHDK and CDR2 SYGVNS. CDR3 length: 13 amino acids. V was clipped by 6 bases and J by 9 bases, with 15 bases between them. CDR3 coding DNA: TGTGCCAGCAGCGGGGCAGGGCGAGGTGAGCAGTTCTTC. As protein: CASSGAGRGEQFF.

The gene calls are TRBV11-2 and TRBJ2-7, with D hard to call. Per germline, CDR1 SGHAT and CDR2 FQNNGV. This CDR3 comprises 15 residues. The germline V and J ends were trimmed by 4 bases and 2 bases, with 15 bases remaining between them. CDR3 residues: CASSSVRHIPYEQYF. The CDR3 DNA reads TGTGCCAGCAGCTCAGTGAGGCACATACCCTACGAGCAGTACTTC.

The J gene is TRBJ2-1, the V gene TRBV27; TRBD2 aligns across 8 bases. Germline V gives CDR1 MNHEY, CDR2 SMNVEV (reference sequence). The CDR3 length is 17 residues. V gave up 2 bases and J gave up 3 bases; unmatched junction bases: 9. The chain's CDR3 is CASSLTWVGRVYNEQFF. The CDR3 nucleotides are TGTGCCAGCAGTTTAACCTGGGTCGGGAGGGTCTACAATGAGCAGTTCTTC.

The rearrangement uses TRBV6-1 and TRBJ1-1, with D unresolved. V dropped 5 bases and J dropped 4 bases, with 11 bases sitting between them. Germline loops: CDR1 MNHNS, CDR2 SASEGT. This CDR3 region has 13 residues. The CDR3 here is CASSTGRITEAFF. The CDR3 region has the DNA TGTGCCAGCAGTACTGGACGGATCACTGAAGCTTTCTTT.

The V and J genes are TRBV6-5 and TRBJ2-3; D perhaps matches TRBD2 (6 bases). CDR3 length: 13 residues. In germline, CDR1 is MNHEY, CDR2 SVGAGI. V was trimmed by 8 bases and J by 7 bases, leaving 16 bases between them. The CDR3 sequence is CASQGTAMYTQYF. DNA for the CDR3: TGTGCCAGCCAAGGGACTGCCATGTATACGCAGTATTTT.

This clone showed up just once. V usage is TRBV5-1 and J usage is TRBJ1-1; 7 bases are shared with TRBD1. Trimming cost V 5 bases and J 1 base; bases outside gene matches: 5. Germline loops: CDR1 SGHRS, CDR2 YFSETQ. The CDR3 is 14 amino acids. The CDR3 spells CASRSTGENTEAFF. CDR3 DNA: TGCGCCAGCAGGTCCACAGGGGAGAACACTGAAGCTTTCTTT.

As concerns this clone: The germline gene is not matched at one end of the junction; a read error may be the cause. This chain uses TRBV7-6 with TRBJ1-5; D gene unclear. The CDR3 has 16 amino acids. CDR1 and CDR2 (germline): SGHVS, FNYEAQ. CDR3 bases: TGTACCAGCAGCTCCAGTGTGAATTTGGACTATCAGCCCCAGCATTTT. Its translation: CTSSSSVNLDYQPQHF.

The chain joins TRBV12-5 to TRBJ2-5; TRBD2 matches 8 bases. The DNA end is a closer match to TRBJ2-7, so the J assignment may be wrong. This CDR3 spans 14 amino acids. CDR1 and CDR2 from the germline V gene are LGHNT and FRNRAP. The CDR3 loop reads CASGPSGGPREQYF. The CDR3 coding sequence is TGTGCTAGTGGTCCCTCGGGGGGGCCCCGCGAGCAGTACTTC.

V is TRBV6-1 and J is TRBJ2-7; 10 positions agree with TRBD1. V lost 6 bases and J lost 11; bases outside the gene matches: 4. The CDR3 has 11 residues. The germline V gene has CDR1 MNHNS and CDR2 SASEGT. CDR3 in amino acids: CASSFGTGEYF. CDR3 DNA sequence: TGTGCCAGCAGCTTTGGGACAGGGGAGTACTTC.

V gene TRBV11-2 combines with J gene TRBJ2-1; weak D call: TRBD1 (7 bases). Between the trimmed V and J ends, which lost 6 bases and 3 bases, there was a span of 18 bases. In germline, CDR1 is SGHAT, CDR2 FQNNGV. CDR3 length: 16 residues. The CDR3 DNA is TGTGCCAGCAGTTCACGAAACAGGGGACTCTACAATGAGCAGTTCTTC. Translated, it gives CASSSRNRGLYNEQFF.

The rearrangement joins TRBV9 to TRBJ2-7; 10 bases are a match to TRBD2. The V gene's germline CDR1 is SGDLS and CDR2 YYNGEE. Germline trimming cut 4 bases from V and 3 bases from J; bases unmatched to any gene: 16. There are 18 residues in the CDR3. This CDR3 reads CASSTNAGSSGSLYEQYF. The CDR3 DNA reads as TGTGCCAGCAGCACCAACGCCGGATCTAGCGGGAGTCTCTACGAGCAGTACTTC. Filled out from reference TRBV9 and TRBJ2-7, the complete variable domain reads DSGVTQTPKHLITATGQRVTLRCSPRSGDLSVYWYQQSLDQGLQFLIQYYNGEERAKGNILERFSAQQFPDLHSELNLSSLELGDSALYFCASSTNAGSSGSLYEQYFGPGTRLTVT.

This chain joins TRBV27 and TRBJ1-5, with D possibly being TRBD1 (5 bases). The V gene lost 2 bases and the J gene lost 1 base, with 6 bases spanning the gap. This CDR3 comprises 14 residues. CDR1 and CDR2 from the germline V gene are MNHEY and SMNVEV (reference sequence). Written as DNA, the CDR3 is TGTGCCAGCAGTTTACGGGACAGCAATCAGCCCCAGCATTTT. It translates to CASSLRDSNQPQHF.

This clone was recorded only once. CDR3 DNA sequence: TGTGCCAGCAGTGCGGAGGGTAGCGGCTACACCTTC. This translates into CASSAEGSGYTF. J is TRBJ1-2 and V is TRBV6-1; D is undetermined. V was pared by 4 bases and J by 8 bases, with 11 bases between. The germline V gene encodes CDR1 MNHNS and CDR2 SASEGT. The CDR3 extends over 12 amino acids.

The chain couples TRBV27 to TRBJ1-5; D is uncertain. Per germline, CDR1 MNHEY and CDR2 SMNVEV (reference sequence). This CDR3 contains 13 residues. Trimming cost V 5 bases and J 11 bases, with 16 bases left between them. CDR3 in amino acids: CASSPHSVEAQHF. The CDR3 DNA sequence: TGTGCCAGCAGTCCGCACTCGGTGGAAGCCCAGCATTTT.

Here the CDR3 reads CASTLRAGRTDTQYF. CDR3 DNA sequence: TGTGCCAGCACCCTTAGGGCCGGGCGCACAGATACGCAGTATTTT. The chain is built from TRBV6-5 and TRBJ2-3; D is unresolved. There are 15 residues in the CDR3. The V gene lost 7 bases and the J gene lost 1 base, with 15 bases spanning the gap. Per germline, CDR1 MNHEY and CDR2 SVGAGI.

This clone was seen just once. The chain links TRBV19 to TRBJ1-1; no reliable D call. V lost 7 bases to trimming and J lost 0 bases, with 15 bases between them. The CDR3 totals 15 residues. CDR1 LNHDA and CDR2 SQIVND come from the germline V gene (reference sequence). The CDR3, as DNA: TGTGCCAGTAAACCCGAAGGCGCCCTGAACACTGAAGCTTTCTTT. It codes for CASKPEGALNTEAFF.